Each of the 25 T cell receptor beta chains below was sequenced from the same sample in a study of shared clonotypes between healthy human individuals. Sequencing was performed with immunoSEQ multiplex PCR; in TCRdb, only in-frame clones are kept and a portion is missing. This sample has about 2.5 million clones; roughly 90% occur once, and the top ten carry 0.3% to 0.45%. Sequencing was performed on naive CD4+ T cells from PBMCs. Subset in this sample: CD45RA+ positively selected. These receptors were collected from a man between 18 and 29 years old in good health. Some clones in this sample may be carry-over from other donors' samples.

V is TRBV6-5 and J is TRBJ1-1; D may be TRBD1 (5 bases). Trimming left V 8 bases short and J 1 base short, with 11 bases between. From germline, CDR1 is MNHEY and CDR2 SVGAGI. This CDR3 is 13 amino acids long. In nucleotides, the CDR3 is TGTGCCAGCGGAAGGGGCGAGAACACTGAAGCTTTCTTT. It encodes CASGRGENTEAFF.

In the case of this clone: The same CDR3 arises from other DNA sequences in this sample as well. V and J are TRBV18 and TRBJ2-3; the D gene is possibly TRBD2 (6 bases). Trimming removed 6 bases at V and 0 bases at J, with 7 bases between. CDR3 length equals 13 residues. Germline-derived CDR1 and CDR2 are KGHSH and LQKENI. CDR3 in DNA: TGTGCCAGCTCGAGCGGGAGCACAGATACGCAGTATTTT. Protein: CASSSGSTDTQYF.

The V gene is TRBV5-1, the J gene TRBJ2-1, with 7 bases aligning to TRBD2. Germline CDR1 reads SGHRS; CDR2 reads YFSETQ. This CDR3 is built from 14 residues. The trim removed 4 bases at V and 7 bases at J, leaving 8 bases unmatched. The CDR3 coding sequence is TGCGCCAGCAGCATACAGCGGGGTACAAATGAGCAGTTCTTC. Residues: CASSIQRGTNEQFF.

The J gene is TRBJ1-2, the V gene TRBV5-1; D is ambiguous. The CDR3 is made up of 13 amino acids. CDR1 and CDR2 (germline): SGHRS, YFSETQ. Trimming took off 3 bases at V and 3 bases at J, with 9 bases between the two ends. The CDR3 nucleotides read TGCGCCAGCAGCTACTCAGCCCACTATGGCTACACCTTC. Amino acid sequence: CASSYSAHYGYTF.

This chain uses TRBV28 with TRBJ2-7; D is perhaps TRBD1 or TRBD2 (5 bases each). CDR3 length: 14 amino acids. V lost 6 bases, J lost 2 bases, and 14 bases lay in between. From germline, CDR1 is MDHEN and CDR2 SYDVKM. Here the CDR3 DNA reads TGTGCCAGCAGCCCCGGGACGGCCACCTACGAGCAGTACTTC. Residues: CASSPGTATYEQYF.

This sequence joins TRBV9 and TRBJ1-3; 7 bases are a match to TRBD1. Germline CDR1 SGDLS, CDR2 YYNGEE. This CDR3 spans 15 amino acids. With 3 bases clipped from V and 4 bases from J, the junction kept 7 bases outside the gene matches. Written as DNA, the CDR3 is TGTGCCAGCAGCGGCCAAGGGGGCGTCGGAAACACCATATATTTT. Protein: CASSGQGGVGNTIYF.

This rearrangement joins TRBV11-2 to TRBJ2-5; 7 bases align to TRBD1. Per the germline V gene, CDR1 is SGHAT and CDR2 is FQNNGV. The CDR3 spans 14 residues. The trim removed 3 bases at V and 4 bases at J, leaving 5 bases unmatched. Written as DNA, the CDR3 is TGTGCCAGCAGCTTTTCGACAGGGATAGAGACCCAGTACTTC. It translates to CASSFSTGIETQYF.

The chain has TRBV28 and TRBJ1-3, with D uncertain. V was pared by 3 bases and J by 6 bases, with 6 bases between. The V gene's germline CDR1 is MDHEN and CDR2 SYDVKM. The length of the CDR3 is 12 residues. CDR3 protein: CASSLKENTIYF. The CDR3 DNA is TGTGCCAGCAGTTTGAAGGAAAACACCATATATTTT. The complete variable domain, with remaining parts taken from reference TRBV28 and TRBJ1-3, reads DVKVTQSSRYLVKRTGEKVFLECVQDMDHENMFWYRQDPGLGLRLIYFSYDVKMKEKGDIPEGYSVSREKKERFSLILESASTNQTSMYLCASSLKENTIYFGEGSWLTVV.

The chain links TRBV29-1 to TRBJ2-7, with 8 nucleotides matching TRBD2. CDR3 size: 13 residues. In germline, CDR1 is SQVTM, CDR2 ANQGSEA. The chain's CDR3 is CAGREGRLGEQYF. DNA of the CDR3: TGCGCAGGACGGGAGGGCCGTTTGGGAGAGCAGTACTTC.

V gene TRBV6-1 combines with J gene TRBJ2-7; D possibly corresponds to TRBD2 (5 bases). Trimming took 7 bases from V and 5 from J, leaving 15 bases between them. Germline CDR1 and CDR2: MNHNS and SASEGT. This CDR3 has 13 residues. The CDR3 nucleotides are TGTGCCAGCACCCTGAGCCGGGATAACGAGCAGTACTTC. As protein: CASTLSRDNEQYF.

The V gene is TRBV5-1, the J gene TRBJ1-4, with 8 nucleotides matching TRBD1. V dropped 2 bases and J dropped 8; count of bases not matched to a gene: 8. The germline gives CDR1 SGHRS, CDR2 YFSETQ. This CDR3 spans 15 amino acids. CDR3 sequence reads: CASSLSGQGGEKLFF. Written as DNA, the CDR3 is TGCGCCAGCAGCTTATCCGGACAGGGAGGGGAAAAACTGTTTTTT.

The rearrangement uses TRBV19 and TRBJ1-1; 10 bases match TRBD1. V lost 5 bases, J lost 5 bases, and 5 bases stayed unmatched. The CDR3 spans 14 residues. Germline loops: CDR1 LNHDA, CDR2 SQIVND (reference sequence). The CDR3 is CASSLGQGGTEAFF. The CDR3 DNA is TGTGCCAGTAGTTTAGGACAGGGGGGAACTGAAGCTTTCTTT.

The V call is TRBV5-1, the J call TRBJ2-2; 8 bases are a match to TRBD1. Germline V gives CDR1 SGHRS, CDR2 YFSETQ. CDR3 size: 17 residues. J lost 1 base, V lost 4 bases, and 9 bases had no gene match. The CDR3 spells CASSLLIGTGNTGELFF. In nucleotides, the CDR3 is TGCGCCAGCAGCCTACTGATCGGGACAGGGAACACCGGGGAGCTGTTTTTT.

The chain links TRBV6-5 to TRBJ2-5; TRBD2 aligns across 10 bases. The length of the CDR3 is 15 residues. Trimming cost V 6 bases and J 2 bases; bases outside gene matches: 6. The germline CDR1 and CDR2 sequences are MNHEY and SVGAGI. The CDR3 loop reads CASRDLAGGQETQYF. As DNA, the CDR3 is TGTGCCAGCAGGGACTTAGCGGGAGGACAAGAGACCCAGTACTTC.

The J gene is TRBJ2-3, the V gene TRBV28; D assignment may be TRBD1 or TRBD2 (5 bases each). CDR3 length: 15 residues. V dropped 8 bases and J dropped 1 base, with 16 bases sitting between them. CDR1 MDHEN and CDR2 SYDVKM come from the germline V gene. CDR3 in DNA: TGTGCCAGCTATTCAGGGAGTTTGGGCACAGATACGCAGTATTTT. This codes for CASYSGSLGTDTQYF.

The gene calls are TRBV28 and TRBJ2-7; 12 nucleotides align to TRBD2. J was trimmed by 0 bases and V by 6 bases; bases with no gene match: 3. CDR3 length: 15 residues. The germline gives CDR1 MDHEN, CDR2 SYDVKM. The DNA for the CDR3 is TGTGCCAGCAGCGTGACTAGCGGGAGCTCCTACGAGCAGTACTTC. Translation: CASSVTSGSSYEQYF.

V usage is TRBV14 and J usage is TRBJ2-7; D could derive from TRBD1 or TRBD2 (6 bases each). The CDR3 runs to 14 residues. The germline V and J ends were trimmed by 1 base and 7 bases, with 14 bases remaining between them. Germline-derived CDR1 and CDR2 are SGHDN and FVKESK. CDR3: CASSQAGARGEQYF. DNA of the CDR3: TGTGCCAGCAGCCAAGCGGGGGCACGGGGAGAGCAGTACTTC. The whole variable domain, filled in from reference TRBV14 and TRBJ2-7, reads EAGVTQFPSHSVIEKGQTVTLRCDPISGHDNLYWYRRVMGKEIKFLLHFVKESKQDESGMPNNRFLAERTGGTYSTLKVQPAELEDSGVYFCASSQAGARGEQYFGPGTRLTVT.

This sequence joins TRBV7-2 and TRBJ1-2; 10 positions agree with TRBD1. The V gene end was trimmed by 5 bases and the J gene end by 8 bases; junction bases not matched to a gene: 5. The CDR3 has 13 residues. Germline V gene data show CDR1 as SGHTA and CDR2 as FQGNSA. The CDR3 reads CASSPDRGQGYTF. The CDR3 DNA reads as TGTGCCAGCAGCCCCGACAGGGGGCAAGGCTACACCTTC.

The gene calls are TRBV7-9 and TRBJ1-3; D remains ambiguous. Deletions cut 7 bases from V and 8 bases from J, with 21 bases between. There are 15 residues in the CDR3. Germline loops: CDR1 SEHNR, CDR2 FQNEAQ (reference sequence). Here the CDR3 DNA reads TGTGCCAGCACCCTCGGACGCGGTGGATCGGACACCATATATTTT. Translation gives CASTLGRGGSDTIYF.

The genes are TRBV15 and TRBJ1-2; 7 bases match TRBD1. The CDR3 has 16 residues. CDR1 is LNHNV and CDR2 is YYDKDF in the germline V gene (reference sequence). J was trimmed by 5 bases and V by 5 bases; bases with no gene match: 14. This chain's CDR3 is CATSGGTANSRYGYTF. The CDR3 DNA sequence: TGTGCCACCAGCGGGGGGACAGCCAACTCTAGGTATGGCTACACCTTC.

This clone was recorded only once. As DNA, the CDR3 is TGTGCCAGCAGCTTGACAGGGGGCGATAACACCGGGGAGCTGTTTTTT. Translating it yields CASSLTGGDNTGELFF. This chain links TRBV7-9 with TRBJ2-2, with TRBD1 identical over 10 bases. V gave up 3 bases and J gave up 2 bases; unmatched junction bases: 3. This CDR3 has 16 residues. Germline CDR1 is SEHNR and CDR2 is FQNEAQ (reference sequence).

This chain joins TRBV5-4 and TRBJ2-5; 9 bases are shared with TRBD1. The germline V gene has CDR1 SGHNT and CDR2 YYREEE (reference sequence). Unmatched junction bases numbered 7, after V lost 4 bases and J lost 6 bases. The CDR3 loop spans 14 amino acids. Here the CDR3 reads CASSIRDREKTQYF. The CDR3 nucleotides read TGTGCCAGCAGCATCCGGGACAGGGAAAAGACCCAGTACTTC.

The chain joins TRBV5-4 to TRBJ2-7; 12 bases map to TRBD2. Germline assignment: CDR1 SGHNT and CDR2 YYREEE (reference sequence). This CDR3 has 13 residues. The trim removed 4 bases at V and 7 bases at J, leaving 3 bases unmatched. In DNA, the CDR3 is TGTGCCAGCAGCCCTGGACTAGCGGGAGAGCAGTACTTC. It yields the protein CASSPGLAGEQYF. Full variable domain (rest looked up from reference TRBV5-4 and TRBJ2-7): ETGVTQSPTHLIKTRGQQVTLRCSSQSGHNTVSWYQQALGQGPQFIFQYYREEENGRGNFPPRFSGLQFPNYSSELNVNALELDDSALYLCASSPGLAGEQYFGPGTRLTVT.

The chain couples TRBV30 to TRBJ1-4; D ambiguous. V was clipped by 4 bases and J by 5 bases, with 17 bases between them. CDR1 and CDR2 from the germline V gene are GTSNPN and SVGIG (reference sequence). The CDR3 runs to 15 residues. DNA for the CDR3: TGTGCCTGGACCGACGCCGGACCCGGGAATGAAAAACTGTTTTTT. Its protein product is CAWTDAGPGNEKLFF.

This chain uses TRBV28 with TRBJ2-3, with a tentative D call TRBD2 (6 bases). V was pared by 4 bases and J by 4 bases, with 9 bases between. Germline CDR1 reads MDHEN; CDR2 reads SYDVKM. CDR3 size: 13 residues. The CDR3 DNA sequence: TGTGCCAGCAGTTGGGTAGCGGCAGATACGCAGTATTTT. This encodes CASSWVAADTQYF.